This TCR beta chain was identified during a study of CD8 T cells in ankylosing spondylitis. General study findings and limits: Relatively rare in peripheral blood, disease-linked clones were also CD8+. Ankylosing spondylitis blood appeared to be characterized by a TCR beta motif of eight or nine highly homologous variants.

From germline, CDR1 is SQVTM and CDR2 ANQGSEA. The ends were cut back, 6 bases at V and 5 bases at J, with 17 bases in the middle. This CDR3 is 14 amino acids long. This clonotype was recorded many times. Its antigen is unknown. Quantitative molecular-barcoded 5'-RACE generated the TCR beta libraries. Via MiXCR, TCRdb re-called the 5' RACE reads, giving one row per CDR3 protein. The sample has 290,000 or so distinct CDR3 sequences; less than 25% are singletons. The receptor was isolated from a female donor with ankylosing spondylitis or in good health (not recorded which). The specimen sequenced was blood, either unsorted or a sorted T cell fraction (not recorded which). The chain employs TRBV29-1 and TRBJ1-5; a possible D gene is TRBD1 (6 bases). The CDR3 sequence is CSVAEGGGDQPQHF. DNA of the CDR3: TGCAGCGTGGCCGAGGGGGGTGGAGATCAGCCCCAGCATTTT.